Shown below are 21 T cell receptor beta chains from a single sample sequenced in a study of cytomegalovirus exposure and HLA in healthy donors. This PCR relied on a set of 60 Vbeta primers and 13 Jbeta primers. Clones were read by immunoSEQ multiplex PCR, and TCRdb kept only the in-frame ones, dropping some. Of under 200,000 clones in the sample, around 84% were seen once. Sequencing input: PBMCs. Receptors originate from a woman between 45 and 65 years old in good health and CMV-seropositive.

Comments on this clone: One junction end does not reproduce the germline sequence, and a read error may be involved. The CDR3, as DNA: TGTTCCAGCAGCGGATCGAACAGGAACACCGGGGAGCTGTTTTTT. It encodes CSSSGSNRNTGELFF. The V call is TRBV7-9, the J call TRBJ2-2; maybe TRBD2 (5 bases). The CDR3 consists of 15 residues. Germline V gene lookup returns CDR1 SEHNR and CDR2 FQNEAQ (reference sequence).

The chain employs TRBV9 and TRBJ1-4; no definite D call. The V end was cut by 2 bases, the J end by 8 bases, with 19 bases between. CDR3 length equals 16 residues. Per germline, CDR1 SGDLS and CDR2 YYNGEE. The CDR3 bases are TGTGCCAGCAGCGTCGAGCCAGGCCAGGCGGGCGAAAAACTGTTTTTT. This gives the protein CASSVEPGQAGEKLFF.

This rearrangement joins TRBV19 to TRBJ1-6; 10 bases map to TRBD1. Germline values: CDR1 LNHDA, CDR2 SQIVND (reference sequence). The CDR3 runs to 13 residues. After removal of 7 bases from V and 7 bases from J, the junction contained 1 base not matched to a gene. As DNA, the CDR3 is TGTGCCAGTAAGGACAGGGGGAATTCACCCCTCCACTTT. It encodes CASKDRGNSPLHF.

The chain has TRBV28 and TRBJ2-3; D is ambiguous. This CDR3 is 12 amino acids long. With 10 bases removed from V and 4 bases from J, the gap between germline ends came to 12 bases. The germline gives CDR1 MDHEN, CDR2 SYDVKM. The CDR3 loop reads CATQSTADTQYF. The CDR3 DNA is TGTGCCACCCAATCTACCGCAGATACGCAGTATTTT.

This rearrangement joins TRBV6-6 to TRBJ2-7; 7 nucleotides match TRBD1. The CDR3 totals 13 residues. The V gene end was trimmed by 7 bases and the J gene end by 1 base; junction bases not matched to a gene: 4. From germline, CDR1 is MNHNY and CDR2 SVGAGI (reference sequence). The CDR3 coding sequence is TGTGCCAGCACTTTGGACAGGTCCTACGAGCAGTACTTC. Its protein product is CASTLDRSYEQYF.

The J gene is TRBJ1-1, the V gene TRBV7-9; a possible D gene is TRBD1 (6 bases). There are 15 residues in the CDR3. With 5 bases removed from V and 4 bases from J, the gap between germline ends came to 17 bases. The germline CDR1 and CDR2 sequences are SEHNR and FQNEAQ (reference sequence). CDR3: CASSQKTGHPTEAFF. DNA for the CDR3: TGTGCCAGCAGCCAAAAAACGGGACATCCCACTGAAGCTTTCTTT.

Comments on this clone: Other DNA sequences in the same sample also yield this CDR3. This sequence joins TRBV9 and TRBJ1-2; 8 nucleotides align to TRBD1. V lost 4 bases to trimming and J lost 5 bases; unmatched junction nucleotides: 7. The CDR3 is 14 amino acids. Germline V gives CDR1 SGDLS, CDR2 YYNGEE. Here the CDR3 reads CASSPRTGNYGYTF. The DNA for the CDR3 is TGTGCCAGCAGCCCTCGGACAGGGAATTATGGCTACACCTTC.

This clone was found a few times. V gene TRBV6-6 combines with J gene TRBJ2-1; D not certain. The germline V and J ends were trimmed by 0 bases and 7 bases, with 7 bases remaining between them. The CDR3 is 13 amino acids. Germline V gene data show CDR1 as MNHNY and CDR2 as SVGAGI (reference sequence). CDR3 nucleotides: TGTGCCAGCAGTTACTCGAGCGTTAATGAGCAGTTCTTC. Its translation is CASSYSSVNEQFF.

This rearrangement joins TRBV5-1 to TRBJ2-7; 8 nucleotides align to TRBD1. CDR1 and CDR2 from the germline V gene are SGHRS and YFSETQ. The trim removed 4 bases at V and 3 bases at J, leaving 6 bases unmatched. This CDR3 has 14 amino acids. Here the CDR3 DNA reads TGCGCCAGCAGCAAAGGACAGGGCAGCTACGAGCAGTACTTC. Encoded protein: CASSKGQGSYEQYF.

This chain connects TRBV5-1 to TRBJ2-1, with 9 bases identical to TRBD2. Germline assignment: CDR1 SGHRS and CDR2 YFSETQ. The CDR3 sequence is 14 residues long. V lost 3 bases, J lost 4 bases, and 2 bases stayed unmatched. DNA of the CDR3: TGCGCCAGCAGCTCCAGCGGGGGGTACAATGAGCAGTTCTTC. Translation: CASSSSGGYNEQFF. Combining the CDR3 with reference TRBV5-1 and TRBJ2-1 gives the whole variable domain KAGVTQTPRYLIKTRGQQVTLSCSPISGHRSVSWYQQTPGQGLQFLFEYFSETQRNKGNFPGRFSGRQFSNSRSEMNVSTLELGDSALYLCASSSSGGYNEQFFGPGTRLTVL.

The chain carries TRBV11-2 and TRBJ1-5; D remains unclear. CDR1 is SGHAT, CDR2 FQNNGV, per germline. The V and J ends lost 5 bases and 2 bases respectively, with 10 bases between them. The CDR3 spans 14 residues. The CDR3 loop is CASSTGEGNQPQHF. For the CDR3, the DNA is TGTGCCAGCAGCACCGGGGAGGGCAATCAGCCCCAGCATTTT.

V gene TRBV5-1 combines with J gene TRBJ2-5, with D perhaps TRBD2 (6 bases). The V end lost 7 bases, the J end lost 2 bases, and 15 bases lay between the germline ends. Germline CDR1 and CDR2: SGHRS and YFSETQ. The CDR3 is made up of 14 amino acids. The CDR3 spells CASATLAQQETQYF. The DNA of the CDR3 is TGCGCCAGCGCCACCCTAGCGCAACAAGAGACCCAGTACTTC.

The chain uses TRBV18 and TRBJ2-7; TRBD2 matches at 11 bases. The CDR3 contains 15 residues. V lost 0 bases and J lost 7; bases outside the gene matches: 5. Looked up from germline, CDR1 is KGHSH and CDR2 is LQKENI. The CDR3 coding sequence is TGTGCCAGCTCACCACCCAGCCTAGCGGGGGGAGAGCAGTACTTC. Protein product: CASSPPSLAGGEQYF. The variable domain in full, completed from reference TRBV18 and TRBJ2-7, reads NAGVMQNPRHLVRRRGQEARLRCSPMKGHSHVYWYRQLPEEGLKFMVYLQKENIIDESGMPKERFSAEFPKEGPSILRIQQVVRGDSAAYFCASSPPSLAGGEQYFGPGTRLTVT.

The count of this clone is one. Germline and junction disagree at one end, which may indicate a read error. This rearrangement joins TRBV6-1 to TRBJ2-1, with 9 bases matching TRBD2. Germline assignment: CDR1 MNHNS and CDR2 SASEGT. This CDR3 has 14 residues. CDR3 sequence reads: CASKGAGGNNERFF. CDR3 in DNA: TGTGCCAGCAAGGGGGCGGGGGGGAATAATGAGCGGTTCTTC.

This chain joins TRBV13 and TRBJ2-5, with 10 bases matching TRBD1. The J call may be faulty, since TRBJ2-7 better matches the DNA end. Germline values: CDR1 PRHDT, CDR2 FYEKMQ (reference sequence). This CDR3 spans 16 amino acids. CDR3 sequence: CASSPPGRGQGNEQYF. CDR3 sequence (DNA): TGTGCCAGCAGCCCACCGGGTCGGGGACAGGGGAACGAGCAGTACTTC.

The CDR3 reads CASSGGQTYNEKLFF. Here the CDR3 DNA reads TGTGCCAGCAGTGGTGGACAGACATATAATGAAAAACTGTTTTTT. The J gene is TRBJ1-4, the V gene TRBV6-1, with a tentative D call TRBD1 (6 bases). This CDR3 is built from 15 residues. Germline V gene data show CDR1 as MNHNS and CDR2 as SASEGT. Deletions cut 4 bases from V and 4 bases from J, with 13 bases between.

This chain connects TRBV6-1 to TRBJ2-7; possibly TRBD2 for D (6 bases). Germline values: CDR1 MNHNS, CDR2 SASEGT. The V end was cut by 3 bases, the J end by 12 bases, with 21 bases between. The CDR3 length is 14 residues. CDR3 amino acids: CASSDGAYAGSLYF. Here the CDR3 DNA reads TGTGCCAGCAGTGATGGGGCATACGCCGGGAGTTTGTACTTC.

The rearrangement joins TRBV7-2 to TRBJ2-7; possibly TRBD1 for D (5 bases). The CDR3 length is 15 residues. Deletions cut 6 bases from V and 0 bases from J, with 15 bases between. The V gene's germline CDR1 is SGHTA and CDR2 FQGNSA. CDR3 DNA: TGTGCCAGCAGGGCAGGGTTGGACCTCTCCTACGAGCAGTACTTC. Translating gives CASRAGLDLSYEQYF.

This chain connects TRBV25-1 to TRBJ2-5; possibly TRBD1 for D (5 bases). Germline assignment: CDR1 MGHDK and CDR2 SYGVNS. V shed 3 bases and J shed 5 bases, with 22 bases lying between them. The CDR3 contains 17 residues. CDR3 residues: CASSDTGRRAGRETQYF. CDR3 coding DNA: TGTGCCAGCAGTGACACTGGCCGCCGGGCAGGGCGGGAGACCCAGTACTTC.

This clone has just a few counts. This chain links TRBV6-1 with TRBJ2-7, with unresolved D. The CDR3 spans 11 residues. CDR1 is MNHNS, CDR2 SASEGT, per germline. Deletions cut 6 bases from V and 5 bases from J, with 8 bases between. The CDR3 region is CASRETHEQYF. CDR3 coding DNA: TGTGCCAGCAGGGAGACCCACGAGCAGTACTTC.

In nucleotides, the CDR3 is TGCGCCAGCAGCCCTACCGGGGGAGGTGGAAACACCATATATTTT. This translates into CASSPTGGGGNTIYF. The genes are TRBV4-1 and TRBJ1-3, with D perhaps matching TRBD1 (5 bases). The CDR3 spans 15 residues. Trimming cost V 4 bases and J 3 bases, with 13 bases left between them. CDR1 and CDR2 from the germline V gene are MGHRA and YSYEKL.